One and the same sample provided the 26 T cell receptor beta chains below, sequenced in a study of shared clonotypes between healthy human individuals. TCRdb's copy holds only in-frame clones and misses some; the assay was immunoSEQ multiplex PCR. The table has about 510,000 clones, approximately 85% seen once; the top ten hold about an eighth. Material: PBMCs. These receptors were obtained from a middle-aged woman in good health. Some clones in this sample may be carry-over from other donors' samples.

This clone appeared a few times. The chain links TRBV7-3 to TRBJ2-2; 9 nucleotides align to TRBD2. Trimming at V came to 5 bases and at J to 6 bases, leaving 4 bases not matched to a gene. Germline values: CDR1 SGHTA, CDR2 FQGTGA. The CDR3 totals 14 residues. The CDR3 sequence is CASSRGLASGELFF. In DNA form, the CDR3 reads TGTGCCAGCAGCCGGGGACTAGCATCCGGGGAGCTGTTTTTT.

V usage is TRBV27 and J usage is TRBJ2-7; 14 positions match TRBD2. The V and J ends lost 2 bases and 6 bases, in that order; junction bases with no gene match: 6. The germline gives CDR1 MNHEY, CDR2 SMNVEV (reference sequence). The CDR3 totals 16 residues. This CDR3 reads CASSLEGLAGVGEQYF. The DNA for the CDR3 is TGTGCCAGCAGTTTAGAGGGACTAGCGGGAGTTGGCGAGCAGTACTTC.

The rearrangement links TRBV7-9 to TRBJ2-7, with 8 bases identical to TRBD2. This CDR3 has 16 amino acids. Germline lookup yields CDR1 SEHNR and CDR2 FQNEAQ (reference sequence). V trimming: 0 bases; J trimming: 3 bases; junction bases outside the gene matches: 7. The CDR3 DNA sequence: TGTGCCAGCAGCTTAGCCACGGGAGGGAGAAGCTACGAGCAGTACTTC. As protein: CASSLATGGRSYEQYF.

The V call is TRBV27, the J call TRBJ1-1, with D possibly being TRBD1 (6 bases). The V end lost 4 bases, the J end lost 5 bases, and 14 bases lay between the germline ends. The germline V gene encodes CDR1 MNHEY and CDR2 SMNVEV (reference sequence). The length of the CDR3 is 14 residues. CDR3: CASSSTGGRTEAFF. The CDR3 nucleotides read TGTGCCAGCAGTTCGACAGGAGGGAGGACTGAAGCTTTCTTT.

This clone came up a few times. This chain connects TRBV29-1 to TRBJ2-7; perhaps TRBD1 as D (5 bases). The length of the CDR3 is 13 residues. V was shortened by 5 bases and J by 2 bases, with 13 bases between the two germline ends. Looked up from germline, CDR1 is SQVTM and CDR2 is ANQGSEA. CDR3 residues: CSVKKTDTYEQYF. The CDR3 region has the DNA TGCAGCGTTAAAAAGACAGATACCTACGAGCAGTACTTC.

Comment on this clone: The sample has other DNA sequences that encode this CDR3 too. CDR3 region: CASSQGPGGNTEAFF. DNA for the CDR3: TGTGCCAGCAGCCAAGGTCCAGGGGGGAACACTGAAGCTTTCTTT. This sequence joins TRBV4-2 and TRBJ1-1; TRBD1 matches at 7 bases. With 1 base clipped from V and 1 base from J, the junction kept 3 bases outside the gene matches. The CDR3 covers 15 residues. Germline CDR1 and CDR2: LGHNA and YNFKEQ.

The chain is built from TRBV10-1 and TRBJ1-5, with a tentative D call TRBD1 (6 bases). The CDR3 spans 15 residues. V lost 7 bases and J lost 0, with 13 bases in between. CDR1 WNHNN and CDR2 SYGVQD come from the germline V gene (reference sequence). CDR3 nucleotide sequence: TGCGCCAGCATCCGTAGGGGGTATAGCAATCAGCCCCAGCATTTT. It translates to CASIRRGYSNQPQHF.

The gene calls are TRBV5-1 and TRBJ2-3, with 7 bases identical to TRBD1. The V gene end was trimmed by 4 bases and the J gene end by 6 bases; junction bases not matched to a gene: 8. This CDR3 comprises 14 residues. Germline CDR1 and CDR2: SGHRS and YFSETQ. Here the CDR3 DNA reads TGCGCCAGCAGCGCTAACGACAGGGCGGATACGCAGTATTTT. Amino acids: CASSANDRADTQYF. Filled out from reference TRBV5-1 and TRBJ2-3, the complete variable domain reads KAGVTQTPRYLIKTRGQQVTLSCSPISGHRSVSWYQQTPGQGLQFLFEYFSETQRNKGNFPGRFSGRQFSNSRSEMNVSTLELGDSALYLCASSANDRADTQYFGPGTRLTVL.

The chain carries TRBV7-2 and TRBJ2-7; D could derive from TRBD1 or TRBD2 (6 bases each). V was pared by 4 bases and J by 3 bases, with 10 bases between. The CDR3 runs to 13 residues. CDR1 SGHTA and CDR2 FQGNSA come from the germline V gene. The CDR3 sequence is CASSWTAGYEQYF. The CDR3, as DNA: TGTGCCAGCAGCTGGACAGCGGGCTACGAGCAGTACTTC.

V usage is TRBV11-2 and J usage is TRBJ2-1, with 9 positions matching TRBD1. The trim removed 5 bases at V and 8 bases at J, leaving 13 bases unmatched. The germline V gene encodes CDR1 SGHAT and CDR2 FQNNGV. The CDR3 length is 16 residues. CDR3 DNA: TGTGCCAGCAGCCTCAAACCGGGACAGGGTTTACATGAGCAGTTCTTC. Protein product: CASSLKPGQGLHEQFF.

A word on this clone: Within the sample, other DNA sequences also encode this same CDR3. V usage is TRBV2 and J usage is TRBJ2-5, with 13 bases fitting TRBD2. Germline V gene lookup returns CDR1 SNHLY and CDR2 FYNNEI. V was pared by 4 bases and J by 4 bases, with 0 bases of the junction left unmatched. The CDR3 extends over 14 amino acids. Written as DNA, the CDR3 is TGTGCCAGCAGTGGACTAGCGGGAGGAGAGACCCAGTACTTC. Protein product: CASSGLAGGETQYF. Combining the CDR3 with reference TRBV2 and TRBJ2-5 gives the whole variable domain EPEVTQTPSHQVTQMGQEVILRCVPISNHLYFYWYRQILGQKVEFLVSFYNNEISEKSEIFDDQFSVERPDGSNFTLKIRSTKLEDSAMYFCASSGLAGGETQYFGPGTRLLVL.

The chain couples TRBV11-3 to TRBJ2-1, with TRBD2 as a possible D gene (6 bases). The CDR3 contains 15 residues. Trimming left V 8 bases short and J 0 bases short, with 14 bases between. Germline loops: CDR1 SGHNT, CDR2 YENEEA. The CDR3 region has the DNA TGTGCCAGCTCAAGGAGGGAAAGCTCCTACAATGAGCAGTTCTTC. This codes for CASSRRESSYNEQFF.

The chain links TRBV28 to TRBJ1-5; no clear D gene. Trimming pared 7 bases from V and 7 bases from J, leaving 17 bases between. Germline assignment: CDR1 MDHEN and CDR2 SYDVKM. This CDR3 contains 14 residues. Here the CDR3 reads CASNPSPGRQPQHF. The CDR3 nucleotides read TGTGCCAGCAATCCTTCTCCGGGGAGACAGCCCCAGCATTTT.

CDR3 sequence (DNA): TGTGCCAGCAGTGAATTAGGGGAACAAGAGACCCAGTACTTC. Amino acids: CASSELGEQETQYF. The J gene is TRBJ2-5, the V gene TRBV25-1, with D possibly TRBD1 on 5 matching bases. V lost 1 base to trimming and J lost 2 bases, with 8 bases between them. CDR1 and CDR2 from the germline V gene are MGHDK and SYGVNS. The length of the CDR3 is 14 residues.

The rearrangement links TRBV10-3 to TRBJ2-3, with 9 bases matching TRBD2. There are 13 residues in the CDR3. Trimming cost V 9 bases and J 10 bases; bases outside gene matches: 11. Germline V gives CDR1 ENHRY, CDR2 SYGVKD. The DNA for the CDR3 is TGTGCCATTCGGAGCGGGGGGTCCGAGGCGCAGTATTTT. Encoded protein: CAIRSGGSEAQYF.

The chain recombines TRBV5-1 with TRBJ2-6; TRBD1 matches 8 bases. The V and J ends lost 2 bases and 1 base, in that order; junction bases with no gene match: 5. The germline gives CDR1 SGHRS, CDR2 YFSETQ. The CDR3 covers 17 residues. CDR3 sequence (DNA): TGCGCCAGCAGCTTTCAGGGGGCGTCTTCTGGGGCCAACGTCCTGACTTTC. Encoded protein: CASSFQGASSGANVLTF.

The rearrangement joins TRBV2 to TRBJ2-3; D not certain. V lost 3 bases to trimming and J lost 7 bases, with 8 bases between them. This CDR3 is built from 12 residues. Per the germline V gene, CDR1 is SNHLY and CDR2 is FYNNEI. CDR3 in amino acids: CASSEWGNTQYF. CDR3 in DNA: TGTGCCAGCAGTGAGTGGGGAAATACGCAGTATTTT.

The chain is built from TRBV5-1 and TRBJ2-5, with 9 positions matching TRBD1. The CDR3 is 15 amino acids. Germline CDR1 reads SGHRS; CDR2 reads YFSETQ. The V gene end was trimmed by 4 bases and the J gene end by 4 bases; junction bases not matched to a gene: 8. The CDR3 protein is CASSSRDREAETQYF. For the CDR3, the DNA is TGCGCCAGCAGCAGCCGGGACAGGGAGGCAGAGACCCAGTACTTC. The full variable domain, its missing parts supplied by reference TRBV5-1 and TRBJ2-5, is KAGVTQTPRYLIKTRGQQVTLSCSPISGHRSVSWYQQTPGQGLQFLFEYFSETQRNKGNFPGRFSGRQFSNSRSEMNVSTLELGDSALYLCASSSRDREAETQYFGPGTRLLVL.

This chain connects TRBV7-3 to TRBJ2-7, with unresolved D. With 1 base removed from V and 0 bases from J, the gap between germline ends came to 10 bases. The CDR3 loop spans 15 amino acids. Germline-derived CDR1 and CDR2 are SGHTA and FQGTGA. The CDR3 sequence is CASSLSGGTSYEQYF. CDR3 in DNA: TGTGCCAGCAGCTTAAGCGGCGGCACCTCCTACGAGCAGTACTTC. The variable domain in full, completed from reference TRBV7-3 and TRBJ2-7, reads GAGVSQTPSNKVTEKGKYVELRCDPISGHTALYWYRQSLGQGPEFLIYFQGTGAADDSGLPNDRFFAVRPEGSVSTLKIQRTERGDSAVYLCASSLSGGTSYEQYFGPGTRLTVT.

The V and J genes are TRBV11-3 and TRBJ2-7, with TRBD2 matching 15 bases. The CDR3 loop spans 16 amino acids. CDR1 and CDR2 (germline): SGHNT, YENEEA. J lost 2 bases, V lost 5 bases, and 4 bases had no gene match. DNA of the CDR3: TGTGCCAGCAGCGGAGGGACTAGCGGGAGGACCTACGAGCAGTACTTC. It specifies CASSGGTSGRTYEQYF. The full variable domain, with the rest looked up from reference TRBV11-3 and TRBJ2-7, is EAGVVQSPRYKIIEKKQPVAFWCNPISGHNTLYWYLQNLGQGPELLIRYENEEAVDDSQLPKDRFSAERLKGVDSTLKIQPAELGDSAVYLCASSGGTSGRTYEQYFGPGTRLTVT.

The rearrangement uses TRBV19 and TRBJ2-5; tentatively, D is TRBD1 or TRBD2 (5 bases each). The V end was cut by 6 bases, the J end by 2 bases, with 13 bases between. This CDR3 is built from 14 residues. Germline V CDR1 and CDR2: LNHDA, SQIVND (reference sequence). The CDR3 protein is CASRGLGDQETQYF. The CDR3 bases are TGTGCCAGTAGAGGATTGGGGGATCAAGAGACCCAGTACTTC.

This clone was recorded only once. DNA of the CDR3: TGTGCCTGGAGGGGATCGGGCTTCTCTGGAAACACCATATATTTT. The encoded protein is CAWRGSGFSGNTIYF. The chain uses TRBV30 and TRBJ1-3; D is unresolved. Germline V gene sequence: CDR1 GTSNPN, CDR2 SVGIG (reference sequence). CDR3 length: 15 amino acids. Trimming shortened V by 3 bases and J by 0 bases, and 12 bases separated the two germline ends.

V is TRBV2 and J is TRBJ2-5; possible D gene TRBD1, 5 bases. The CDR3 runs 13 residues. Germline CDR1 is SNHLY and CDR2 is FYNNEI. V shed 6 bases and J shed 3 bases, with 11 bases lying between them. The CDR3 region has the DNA TGTGCCAGCAGGATCGACAGAGAAGAGACCCAGTACTTC. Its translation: CASRIDREETQYF.

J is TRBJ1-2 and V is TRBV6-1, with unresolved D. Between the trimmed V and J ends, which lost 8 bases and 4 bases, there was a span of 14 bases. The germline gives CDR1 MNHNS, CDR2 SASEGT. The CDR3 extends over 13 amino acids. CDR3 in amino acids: CASRPDRPYGYTF. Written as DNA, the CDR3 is TGTGCCAGCCGCCCGGACCGCCCCTATGGCTACACCTTC.

The CDR3 reads CASSLGATTEAFF. Here the CDR3 DNA reads TGCGCCAGCAGCTTGGGTGCTACCACTGAAGCTTTCTTT. The V and J genes are TRBV5-1 and TRBJ1-1; D not certain. The CDR3 covers 13 residues. Per germline, CDR1 SGHRS and CDR2 YFSETQ. V was cut by 0 bases and J by 4 bases, with 7 bases left in between.

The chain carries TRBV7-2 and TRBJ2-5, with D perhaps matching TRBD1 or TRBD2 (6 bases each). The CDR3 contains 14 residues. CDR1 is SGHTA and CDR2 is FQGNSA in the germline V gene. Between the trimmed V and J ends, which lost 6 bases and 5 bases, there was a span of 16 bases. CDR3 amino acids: CASSRGATWETQYF. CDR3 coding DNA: TGTGCCAGCAGTAGGGGGGCTACGTGGGAGACCCAGTACTTC. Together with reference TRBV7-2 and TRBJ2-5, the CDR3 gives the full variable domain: GAGVSQSPSNKVTEKGKDVELRCDPISGHTALYWYRQSLGQGLEFLIYFQGNSAPDKSGLPSDRFSAERTGGSVSTLTIQRTQQEDSAVYLCASSRGATWETQYFGPGTRLLVL.